What follows is one T cell receptor beta chain and its context. Its antigen is unknown. No base quality values were provided; no much bigger clone lies one nucleotide off. Libraries were made using the immunoSEQ multiplex PCR assay. TCRdb holds this immuneACCESS table with in-frame rearrangements only. Some clones are missing; in checked studies, unresolved V genes explain under half, and the rest has no known cause. The sample contains about 85,000 clones, roughly 94% of them found a single time. The ten largest account for roughly 0.25% of the sample. The data derive from a study of technical replicates of blood from four donors (dated by TCRdb to 2017 to 2019). The CDR3 has 15 amino acids, counting the end cysteine and phenylalanine. Solely the CDR3 DNA is kept, with 45 bases framed from the first base. Looking up the germline V gene yields CDR1 SGHRS and CDR2 YFSETQ. Trimming removed 0 bases from V and 11 bases from J; the gene matches leave 8 bases unexplained.

The chain is made from TRBV5-1 and TRBJ2-6, with 7 bases aligning to TRBD2. The sample consisted of T cells isolated from PBMCs. The TCR comes from a human donor in good health. The DNA sequence reads TGCGCCAGCAGCTTGGATGGGGGGGGTTTAGACGTCCTGACTTTC. The resulting protein is CASSLDGGGLDVLTF.